The sequence of this T cell receptor (beta chain) was determined in a study of CD8 T cells in Susac syndrome. The sequenced target, TCR beta, came from blood CD8+ and CD4+ T cells. RNA totalling roughly 0.45 to 1 ug underwent reverse transcription with random hexamers. TCRdb re-derived calls from the immunoSEQ multiplex PCR reads in MiXCR, one entry per CDR3 protein. This table has some 200,000 distinct CDR3 sequences, approximately 94% appearing once. Trimming shortened V by 4 bases and J by 3 bases, and 7 bases separated the two germline ends. This CDR3 has 13 residues. Germline values: CDR1 SGHTA, CDR2 FQGTGA.

This clonotype originated in a human donor in good health. The chain has TRBV7-3 and TRBJ2-4; a possible D gene is TRBD2 (6 bases). The sequenced material came from CD4+ T cells from PBMCs. CDR3 nucleotides: TGTGCCAGCAGCTCGGGACTCAAAAACATTCAGTACTTC. Its translation is CASSSGLKNIQYF.